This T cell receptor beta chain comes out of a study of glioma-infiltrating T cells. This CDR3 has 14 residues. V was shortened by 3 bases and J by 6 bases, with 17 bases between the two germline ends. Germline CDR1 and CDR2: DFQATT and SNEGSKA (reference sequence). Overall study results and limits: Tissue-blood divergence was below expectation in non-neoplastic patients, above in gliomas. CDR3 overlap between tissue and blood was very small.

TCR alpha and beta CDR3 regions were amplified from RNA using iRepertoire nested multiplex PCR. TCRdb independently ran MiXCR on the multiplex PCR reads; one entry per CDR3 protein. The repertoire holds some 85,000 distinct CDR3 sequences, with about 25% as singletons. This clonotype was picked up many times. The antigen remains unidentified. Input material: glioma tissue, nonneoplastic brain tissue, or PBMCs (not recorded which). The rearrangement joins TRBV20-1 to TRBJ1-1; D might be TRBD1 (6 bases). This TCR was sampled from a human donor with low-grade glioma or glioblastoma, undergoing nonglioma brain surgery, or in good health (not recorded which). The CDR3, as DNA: TGCAGTGCTAGTCCCCTCAGGGGTTCCTCTGAAGCTTTCTTT. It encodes CSASPLRGSSEAFF.